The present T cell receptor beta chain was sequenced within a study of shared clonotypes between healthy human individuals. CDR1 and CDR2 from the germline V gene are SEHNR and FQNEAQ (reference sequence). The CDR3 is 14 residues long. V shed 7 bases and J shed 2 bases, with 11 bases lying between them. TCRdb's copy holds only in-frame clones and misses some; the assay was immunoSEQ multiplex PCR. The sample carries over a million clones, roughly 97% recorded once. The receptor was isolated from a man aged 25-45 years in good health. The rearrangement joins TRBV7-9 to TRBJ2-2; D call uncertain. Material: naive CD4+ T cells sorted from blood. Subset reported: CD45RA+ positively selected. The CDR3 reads CASIEAINTGELFF. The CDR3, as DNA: TGTGCCAGCATCGAGGCGATTAACACCGGGGAGCTGTTTTTT.